This T cell receptor (beta chain) was captured in a study of control samples from healthy donors and cancer patients. This CDR3 region has 17 residues. Germline assignment: CDR1 SGHRS and CDR2 YFSETQ. V was clipped by 4 bases and J by 0 bases, with 17 bases between them. TCRdb keeps only in-frame clones here, not all; method: immunoSEQ multiplex PCR. Of some 64,000 clones listed, 90% are singletons. The sequence was collected from a woman aged 50 to 65 with colorectal cancer. Source material: PBMCs. The chain carries TRBV5-1 and TRBJ2-1, with D perhaps matching TRBD1 (7 bases). The CDR3 region has the DNA TGCGCCAGCAGCCGGGCTTCAGGGGGGATCTCCTACAATGAGCAGTTCTTC. Its protein is CASSRASGGISYNEQFF.